This T cell receptor (beta chain) was profiled in a study of blood T cell repertoires in COVID-19. Study-wide background: Acute-phase and convalescent COVID-19 samples originated in the United States, Italy and Spain. From T cells, B-cell-depleted T cells, or PBMCs came the material, which was cDNA or gDNA.

Authors' processing steps: Counts of nucleated cells, estimated from reference gene primer amplification, were obtained. Repertoires were generated with immunoSEQ multiplex PCR, while TCRdb's copy carries only in-frame clones and drops some. D and trimming come from the DNA, and the V and J calls and clone size come from that table. The sample has over 150,000 clones, just under 85% seen once. Seattle enrolled patients during active infection and tracked them longitudinally. This receptor was obtained from a woman aged 80 or over with COVID-19, enrolled during active disease. Sequences were obtained from peripheral blood.

CDR3 sequence reads: CASSLLNNGNTEAFF. DNA for the CDR3: TGTGCCAGCAGCTTATTAAATAACGGGAACACTGAAGCTTTCTTT. The rearrangement joins TRBV7-3 to TRBJ1-1; no clear D gene. The germline V and J ends were trimmed by 2 bases and 1 base, with 11 bases remaining between them. The CDR3 runs 15 residues. CDR1 is SGHTA and CDR2 is FQGTGA in the germline V gene.